Listed here is a single T cell receptor (beta chain). The data derive from a study of blood T cell repertoires in COVID-19. Overall study context: COVID-19 samples, acute and convalescent, were from the United States, Italy and Spain.

Original data processing: By means of reference gene primer amplification, nucleated cell counts were estimated. The assay was immunoSEQ multiplex PCR, and TCRdb's table has in-frame clones only and misses some. V, J and clone size reflect that table, while D and trimming were determined from the DNA. The sample lists around 110,000 clones, 80% occurring once. Germline V gene data show CDR1 as MNHEY and CDR2 as SVGAGI. The CDR3 spans 14 residues. Germline trimming cut 5 bases from V and 5 bases from J; bases unmatched to any gene: 4. The sample taken for sequencing was peripheral blood. The chain couples TRBV6-5 to TRBJ2-7; 12 bases fit TRBD2. The clonotype was recovered from a man in his sixties with active or convalescent COVID-19. CDR3 sequence reads: CASSRLAGVNEQYF. CDR3 nucleotide sequence: TGTGCCAGCAGTAGACTAGCGGGAGTTAACGAGCAGTACTTC.